The sequence of this TCR beta chain was determined in a study of blood T cell repertoires in COVID-19. V was pared by 1 base and J by 0 bases, with 6 bases of the junction left unmatched. The germline gives CDR1 SGHRS, CDR2 YFSETQ. The CDR3 extends over 17 amino acids. Original handling: Counts of nucleated cells, estimated from reference gene primer amplification, were obtained. Here immunoSEQ multiplex PCR was the method, and the copy in TCRdb shows in-frame clones only, minus some. V and J calls and clone size follow that table, whereas D and trimming were derived from the DNA. The data show under 300,000 clones, more than 85% seen once.

The sample comprised PBMCs or T cells enriched from blood (not recorded which). The chain couples TRBV5-1 to TRBJ2-7, with 11 positions matching TRBD1. The sequence derives from a man aged 40-50 years who had recovered from COVID-19. The CDR3 coding sequence is TGCGCCAGCAGCTTGAAACAGGACAGGGGGCCCTCCTACGAGCAGTACTTC. This translates into CASSLKQDRGPSYEQYF. Supplemented by reference TRBV5-1 and TRBJ2-7, the full variable domain reads KAGVTQTPRYLIKTRGQQVTLSCSPISGHRSVSWYQQTPGQGLQFLFEYFSETQRNKGNFPGRFSGRQFSNSRSEMNVSTLELGDSALYLCASSLKQDRGPSYEQYFGPGTRLTVT.